This entry describes one T cell receptor beta chain. The data are from a study of CXCR3-negative and CXCR3-positive naive CD8 T cells. The study made its TRB cDNA libraries by 5' RACE, adding UMI labels. TCRdb reprocessed the 5' RACE reads and stores each CDR3 protein as one record, lacking DNA. The sample data list around 90,000 distinct CDR3 sequences. Germline V gene sequence: CDR1 SQVTM, CDR2 ANQGSEA. The CDR3 is made up of 12 amino acids. Sequencing was carried out using naive CXCR3- CD8+ T cells from blood. The subset is: CD45RO-CCR7+CD27+CD95- naive CD8+ T cells lacking CXCR3 (TNR3-). The sequence was collected from a human donor in good health. Some clones in this sample may be carry-over from other donors' samples. The chain combines TRBV29-1 with TRBJ1-1; TCRdb proposes TRBD1, but this gene call is untestable without DNA. CDR3 protein: CSVEGVNTEAFF.